This T cell receptor beta chain stems from a study of T cells in narcolepsy (dated 2018 in TCRdb). For the wider study: Patients with narcolepsy type 1 or type 2 (NT1, NT2) and healthy control donors were enrolled in the study. The study used TCR Vbeta sequencing to track clonotypes in blood and CSF while looking for autoreactive T cells in narcolepsy patients that target self-antigens of hypocretin neurons (hypocretin, TRIB2). The paper as a whole reports these results and caveats: According to the report, autoreactive clonotypes were detected serially in the blood of the same patients and of different patients, but not in healthy controls. Patients and controls had comparable numbers of sequenced blood memory CD4+ clonotypes, averaging about 39,000 and 35,000, respectively. In plots comparing CSF and blood CD4+ T cell clonotypes from the same patient, HCRT-specific and TRIB2-specific autoreactive clonotypes were highlighted. No sequences matching autoreactive T cell clones were contained in some blood memory CD4+ repertoires from patients and controls.

The library was produced with the immunoSEQ multiplex PCR assay. What TCRdb holds here is the immuneACCESS table cut down to in-frame rearrangements. Part of the clones is not present; checked against another copy, under half of the missing clones reflect an unresolved V gene, and the others are unexplained. Counted in this sample were some 30,000 clones; roughly 80% of them appeared once. Approximately 1.2% of the sample rests with the top ten. Memory CD4+ T cells were sorted ex vivo from peripheral blood of narcolepsy patients and healthy controls for TCR Vbeta sequencing. The CDR3 sequence holds 13 residues, the cysteine and phenylalanine included. Kept here is only the CDR3 DNA, which spans 39 bases and is read in frame from base 1. The germline V gene (reference sequence) provides CDR1 MNHNY and CDR2 SVGAGI. V is cut by 4 bases and J by 6 bases, and the space between the germline ends is 12 bases.

As concerns this clone: What this receptor recognizes is not known. Base qualities were left out, and no much larger clone turns up one base away.

This sequence uses TRBV6-6 and TRBJ1-1, with the identity of the D gene unclear. Source material: CD45RA- memory CD4+ T cells from PBMCs. The label giving this sample's cell subset or site can be read as: memory T cells sorted ex vivo from peripheral blood. This receptor was identified in a human donor with narcolepsy. The nucleotide sequence is TGTGCCAGCAGTTTAGGTGGGAATCCTGAAGCTTTCTTT. This encodes CASSLGGNPEAFF.